This TCR beta chain was sequenced for a study of CD8 T cells in Susac syndrome. The study used healthy donors as controls matched for age and sex. Isolation of CD8+ and CD4+ T cells was performed negatively, whereas enrichment of TEMRA cells was done by FACS. With V trimmed by 7 bases and J by 4 bases, 9 bases remained unmatched. There are 14 residues in the CDR3. From germline, CDR1 is LGHDT and CDR2 YNNKEL (reference sequence). The study, taken as a whole, reports: The study recognized that the number of individuals in its TCR sequencing and HLA analysis was relatively small.

The RNA input was 0.5 to 1 ug, and it was reverse transcribed with random hexamers. The authors amplified TCR beta CDR3 across 54 Vbeta and 13 Jbeta using immunoSEQ multiplex PCR. TCRdb redid the calling of the immunoSEQ multiplex PCR reads with MiXCR, one entry per CDR3 protein. Of around 130,000 distinct CDR3 sequences in the sample, over 90% are singletons; the top ten hold approximately 0.12%. About this clonotype itself: The antigen remains undetermined.

V gene TRBV3-1 combines with J gene TRBJ2-5, with 7 bases lining up with TRBD2. What was sequenced was CD4+ T cells from PBMCs. This clonotype was sampled from a human donor in good health. CDR3 DNA: TGTGCCAGCACAGGGAGGGGAGGGCCAGAGACCCAGTACTTC. Its translation: CASTGRGGPETQYF.